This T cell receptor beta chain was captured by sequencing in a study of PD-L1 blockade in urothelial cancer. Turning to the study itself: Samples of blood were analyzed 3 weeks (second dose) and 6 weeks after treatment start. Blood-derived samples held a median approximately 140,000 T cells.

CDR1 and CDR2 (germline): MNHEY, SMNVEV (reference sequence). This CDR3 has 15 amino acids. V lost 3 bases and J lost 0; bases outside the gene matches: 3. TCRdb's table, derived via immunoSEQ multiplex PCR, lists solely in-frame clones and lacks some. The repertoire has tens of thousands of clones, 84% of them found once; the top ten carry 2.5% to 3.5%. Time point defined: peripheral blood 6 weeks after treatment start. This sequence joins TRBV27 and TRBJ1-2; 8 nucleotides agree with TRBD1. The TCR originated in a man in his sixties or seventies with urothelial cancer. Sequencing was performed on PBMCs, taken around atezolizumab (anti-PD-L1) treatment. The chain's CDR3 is CASSFRQGTNYGYTF. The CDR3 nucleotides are TGTGCCAGCAGTTTCCGACAGGGGACTAACTATGGCTACACCTTC.